The sequence of this TCR beta chain was determined in a study of beta chain features in type 1 diabetes. Every bit of the isolated RNA underwent reverse transcription, so sequencing read expressed TCRB transcripts. The repertoire was sequenced with immunoSEQ multiplex PCR; TCRdb's copy has only in-frame clones and lacks some. The table lists around 100,000 clones, under 30% of them singletons. Study conclusions and caveats: Whether TCRB rearrangement is influenced by HLA type was left unresolved in this analysis. The naive, central memory and Treg TCRB repertoires of patients appeared to be more similar to one another than those of healthy donors. Moderate yet significant TCRB CDR3 shortening was seen in Type 1 diabetes patients in all four CD4+ subsets.

Of note for this clone: Its antigen remains unknown.

V lost 8 bases and J lost 0, with 14 bases in between. CDR3 length: 16 residues. Sequenced: central memory CD4+ T cells from blood. The source is a woman under 30 with type 1 diabetes. The gene calls are TRBV23-1 and TRBJ2-6, with a possible D match to TRBD2 (5 bases). TRBV23-1 belongs to the ORF category, with a function that is uncertain. DNA for the CDR3: TGCGCCAGCCCGAAGCGGATCCCCTCTGGGGCCAACGTCCTGACTTTC. This sequence encodes CASPKRIPSGANVLTF.